The 16 T cell receptor beta chains below all came from one sample that was sequenced in a study of monozygotic twins with inflammatory bowel disease. TCRdb re-called the 5' RACE reads and catalogs CDR3 proteins one per entry, DNA excluded. Its listing shows fewer than 350,000 distinct CDR3 sequences. Source material: blood. The origin of the receptors is a human donor with ulcerative colitis or Crohn's disease, or a healthy co-twin of an affected twin (not recorded which).

V and J are TRBV27 and TRBJ2-4; TCRdb selects TRBD2, and the lack of DNA leaves this call unchecked. The CDR3 consists of 19 residues. Looked up from germline, CDR1 is MNHEY and CDR2 is SMNVEV (reference sequence). CDR3 region: CASSFLTSGVGIAKNIQYF.

This rearrangement joins TRBV6-6 to TRBJ1-1. Germline CDR1 reads MNHNY; CDR2 reads SVGAGI (reference sequence). The CDR3 totals 13 residues. This CDR3 reads CASSPRSNTEAFF.

V is TRBV6-2 or TRBV6-3 and J is TRBJ2-5; the D gene TCRdb calls, TRBD1, cannot be checked with no DNA. This CDR3 region has 13 residues. The V gene's germline CDR1 is MNHEY and CDR2 SVGEGT. CDR3 sequence: CASSPTESETQYF.

V and J are TRBV5-4 and TRBJ2-7. CDR1 and CDR2 (germline): SGHNT, YYREEE (reference sequence). CDR3 length equals 13 residues. CDR3 loop: CASSLDSNGEQYF.

The chain joins TRBV7-2 to TRBJ2-7; TCRdb proposes TRBD2, but this gene call is untestable without DNA. The CDR3 totals 15 residues. Germline V gives CDR1 SGHTA, CDR2 FQGNSA. CDR3 loop: CASSPGLAGPWEQYF.

J is TRBJ1-3 and V is TRBV30. In germline, CDR1 is GTSNPN, CDR2 SVGIG (reference sequence). This CDR3 comprises 13 residues. This chain's CDR3 is CAWNRDSGNTIYF. Together with reference TRBV30 and TRBJ1-3, the CDR3 gives the full variable domain: SQTIHQWPATLVQPVGSPLSLECTVEGTSNPNLYWYRQAAGRGLQLLFYSVGIGQISSEVPQNLSASRPQDRQFILSSKKLLLSDSGFYLCAWNRDSGNTIYFGEGSWLTVV.

The chain recombines TRBV18 with TRBJ2-3; the D gene TCRdb calls, TRBD1, cannot be checked with no DNA. Looked up from germline, CDR1 is KGHSH and CDR2 is LQKENI. The CDR3 consists of 16 residues. This chain's CDR3 is CASSPLGQGSEYTQYF.

The chain recombines TRBV20-1 with TRBJ2-2. The CDR3 is 15 amino acids. Germline lookup yields CDR1 DFQATT and CDR2 SNEGSKA (reference sequence). The CDR3 here is CSARGSASNTGELFF.

The chain links TRBV12-3 or TRBV12-4 to TRBJ2-1. The CDR3 covers 12 residues. CDR3: CASSAYRNEQFF.

The chain combines TRBV28 with TRBJ2-7; without DNA, the TCRdb call of TRBD2 cannot be checked. Germline V CDR1 and CDR2: MDHEN, SYDVKM. The CDR3 contains 16 residues. The CDR3 loop reads CASSRREGTSSYEQYF.

This CDR3 reads CSASRSQETQYF. This chain connects TRBV20-1 to TRBJ2-5. Germline CDR1 reads DFQATT; CDR2 reads SNEGSKA (reference sequence). The CDR3 runs to 12 residues.

The chain joins TRBV5-1 to TRBJ2-2; TCRdb's assignment of TRBD1 cannot be checked, as there is no DNA. The CDR3 is made up of 14 amino acids. Germline V gene data show CDR1 as SGHRS and CDR2 as YFSETQ. This chain's CDR3 is CASRQGDNTGELFF.

The rearrangement uses TRBV25-1 and TRBJ1-5. This CDR3 has 14 amino acids. Germline assignment: CDR1 MGHDK and CDR2 SYGVNS. CDR3 region: CASSEPDGYQPQHF.

The chain joins TRBV5-4 to TRBJ2-7; TCRdb gives TRBD1 as the D gene, but with no DNA this cannot be confirmed. Germline V CDR1 and CDR2: SGHNT, YYREEE (reference sequence). The CDR3 is made up of 13 amino acids. CDR3 residues: CAAGTGETYEQYF.

This chain links TRBV4-1 with TRBJ1-6; the TCRdb D gene call, TRBD1, has no DNA to confirm it. The CDR3 consists of 18 residues. Germline V gives CDR1 MGHRA, CDR2 YSYEKL. The CDR3 here is CASSQDHYRQEYNSPLHF.

The rearrangement uses TRBV5-1 and TRBJ2-7; with no DNA, the TCRdb D assignment of TRBD2 cannot be verified. From germline, CDR1 is SGHRS and CDR2 YFSETQ. The CDR3 is made up of 16 amino acids. The CDR3 region is CASSYTGPPSSYEQYF.